This entry describes one TCR beta chain. Its antigen is as yet unknown. This record comes from a study of cytomegalovirus exposure and HLA in healthy donors. Researchers ran the PCR with 60 Vbeta and 13 Jbeta primers. Profiled with immunoSEQ multiplex PCR; TCRdb holds only in-frame clones, not every one. The sample consists of some 170,000 clones, over 80% of them appearing once. Germline V gene sequence: CDR1 PRHDT, CDR2 FYEKMQ (reference sequence). The CDR3 is made up of 16 amino acids. V was cut by 6 bases and J by 5 bases, with 20 bases left in between. Findings and limits, study-wide: Researchers reported in a later analysis that a missense DCLRE1C variant was tied to TCR beta V- and J-gene trimming.

The receptor was derived from a man between 50 and 59 years old in good health and CMV-seropositive. The specimen sequenced was PBMCs. The chain carries TRBV13 and TRBJ2-1; weak D call: TRBD2 (5 bases). The CDR3 spells CASRSSTGLANNEQFF. The CDR3 nucleotides are TGTGCCAGCAGATCTAGCACGGGTCTAGCAAACAATGAGCAGTTCTTC.